This T cell receptor (beta chain) was identified in a study of T cell responses to AZD1222 COVID-19 vaccine. Study-level results: Repertoire sampling happened only post peak T cell response.

Profiling relied on immunoSEQ multiplex PCR, and the TCRdb table lists in-frame clones only, not all of them. Of 130,000 or so clones in the sample, approximately 95% were seen once. Trimming stripped 3 bases from V and 6 bases from J, with 9 bases between. The CDR3 is 14 residues long. Germline CDR1 and CDR2: MNHNS and SASEGT. This clone has a handful of counts. The target antigen is unknown. Sequencing was performed on peripheral blood, taken on day 0 of MenACWY control vaccination. V usage is TRBV6-1 and J usage is TRBJ1-6; a possible D gene is TRBD1 (6 bases). This TCR came from an adult in good health. CDR3 sequence (DNA): TGTGCCAGCAGTGACAGGGGTGGTAATTCACCCCTCCACTTT. Its translation is CASSDRGGNSPLHF.